This TCR beta chain was obtained from a study of Graves' ophthalmopathy and Graves' hyperthyroidism (dated by TCRdb to the late 2010s). The study in broad terms: Peripheral blood samples were taken at the time of initial diagnosis, before any treatment was given. The study used signatures of the TCR beta repertoire to tell Graves' ophthalmopathy apart from Graves' hyperthyroidism and to predict which patients would progress to ophthalmopathy. In total, 135 blood samples were TCR-sequenced: around 42 ophthalmopathy, 80 or so hyperthyroidism and around 17 hyperthyroidism-to-ophthalmopathy patients. A discovery set of 95 to 100 patients (about 45 ophthalmopathy, around 57 stable hyperthyroidism) was enrolled to explore V-J signatures distinguishing ophthalmopathy from hyperthyroidism. The independent validation cohort included about 19 hyperthyroidism patients plus 17 patients who later progressed from hyperthyroidism to ophthalmopathy. In about six hyperthyroidism patients, the T-cell repertoire of thyroid tissue was compared with the T-cell repertoire of blood. Following sampling, methimazole starting at 30 mg daily was administered to hyperthyroidism patients, and high-dose intravenous methylprednisolone was administered to ophthalmopathy patients.

TCR beta CDR3 regions were amplified from RNA transcripts for repertoire sequencing. A first-round RT-PCR used HTBI primers with the Qiagen OneStep RT-PCR kit, followed by a second-round multiplex PCR, size selection and purification. Sequencing of the libraries was carried out on an Illumina HiSeq2000 in paired-end mode with 100 bp reads. In the authors' own workflow: SOAPnuke was used to process the reads, removing any read that contained adapters or uncalled bases, had a mean Phred below 15, or lacked an exact match to the constant primer or identifier. COPE v1.2.5 was used to merge the high-quality paired reads. Clonotypes were defined as unique nucleotide sequences and were aligned to IMGT TRB V, D and J references using MiTCR v1.1. The analysis was limited to V-J combinations with a frequency above 0.0001, which together covered 99% to 99.2% of repertoires. For each V-J combination, a TCR clonal expansion and chaos score was defined as F50 clonal expansion divided by the chaos observed in the TCRdist matrix. Welch's t-statistics and random forest were used to reduce features to about a dozen V-J combinations, which were fed into a naive Bayes classifier. The similarity between thyroid and blood repertoires was quantified using the Morisita-Horn index. Using fastp at Q25 and MiXCR, TCRdb reprocessed the public reads and kept productive beta chains. Each CDR3 protein appears once, grouped with its most common genes and DNA. The V and J calls, along with clone size, are taken from TCRdb and not from the paper's own processing. This sample gives 600,000 to 700,000 distinct CDR3 sequences in total; 35% to 50% of them show up just once. 3.3% of the sample comes from the top ten.

The research as a whole found: Most of the expanded thyroid clonotypes with a frequency above 0.001 were also detected in blood, and it was suggested that the thyroid immune response may be reflected by blood repertoires. In validation, the model predicted ophthalmopathy progression with 55% to 71% sensitivity and roughly 72% specificity; 12 predicted patients were CT-confirmed with GO in a median of around 6 months. No statistical method was used to predetermine the sample size, and group allocation was not hidden from the investigators. Ophthalmopathy was separated from stable hyperthyroidism by the 13-signature model with more than 85% sensitivity and around 81% specificity in cross-validation and with 80%/75% in the test set.

The ophthalmopathy patients had moderately to severely active disease, with a Clinical Activity Score of 3 or higher, a NOSPECS grade of 4 or higher, and a disease duration of less than 3 months. Patients with other autoimmune diseases, uncontrolled infections, pregnancy or lactation were excluded. Clinical symptoms, serum thyroxine, TRAb, thyroid ultrasound and orbital computed tomography were used for diagnosis. Ficoll-Paque density gradient centrifugation was used to isolate PBMCs from about 9.4 ml of fresh peripheral blood. Trizol reagent was used to extract the total RNA, and its quality was then checked on an Agilent 2100 Bioanalyzer. From its cysteine to its phenylalanine, the CDR3 spans 15 amino acids. Only CDR3 DNA remains: 45 bases, in frame from the first base. Trimming accounts for 1 base at V and 5 bases at J, while the number of junction bases matched to no gene is 5. CDR1 and CDR2 were assigned from the germline V gene (reference sequence) as SGHNT and YYREEE.

As concerns this clonotype: There is no known antigen for this receptor. Per-nucleotide qualities are absent, and no much larger clonotype sits a single base away.

This chain joins TRBV5-4 to TRBJ1-4, and 7 junctional nucleotides match TRBD1. The material sequenced was peripheral blood. The TCR originated in an adult man with Graves' ophthalmopathy. The CDR3 reads CASSLQGGKNEKLFF. The sequenced DNA is TGTGCCAGCAGCTTGCAGGGGGGGAAGAATGAAAAACTGTTTTTT.